This TCR beta chain appears in the sequencing data of a study of human T cells and chemical hapten exposure. Looking at the study overall: Enrolled patients were predominantly female and had alopecia areata, totalis or universalis. Largely, small differences in pooled library volume made per-sample TCR yields vary.

This clonotype was seen a few times. TCRdb called the RACE reads again in MiXCR, with one record for every CDR3 protein. This table holds under 60,000 distinct CDR3 sequences, approximately 11% found once. Indicated time point: patch test 1, 2 weeks after DPC sensitization. Described treatment: therapeutic diphenylcyclopropenone sensitization with weekly scalp DPC. The starting material, unfractionated whole blood, was used for total RNA extraction. Every donor had alopecia and was 18 to 70 years old; all were suitable for DPC. Trimming stripped 1 base from V and 4 bases from J, with 11 bases between. Germline V CDR1 and CDR2: SGHRS, YFSETQ. The CDR3 is 14 residues long.

The V gene is TRBV5-1, the J gene TRBJ1-2; D may be TRBD1 (6 bases). This receptor was obtained from a middle-aged woman with alopecia areata. Some clones in this sample may be carry-over from other donors' samples. The sequencing used whole blood, collected in connection with sensitization to the hapten diphenylcyclopropenone (DPC). The CDR3 protein is CASSLWSDSYGYTF. In DNA, the CDR3 is TGCGCCAGCAGCTTGTGGTCGGACAGCTATGGCTACACCTTC.